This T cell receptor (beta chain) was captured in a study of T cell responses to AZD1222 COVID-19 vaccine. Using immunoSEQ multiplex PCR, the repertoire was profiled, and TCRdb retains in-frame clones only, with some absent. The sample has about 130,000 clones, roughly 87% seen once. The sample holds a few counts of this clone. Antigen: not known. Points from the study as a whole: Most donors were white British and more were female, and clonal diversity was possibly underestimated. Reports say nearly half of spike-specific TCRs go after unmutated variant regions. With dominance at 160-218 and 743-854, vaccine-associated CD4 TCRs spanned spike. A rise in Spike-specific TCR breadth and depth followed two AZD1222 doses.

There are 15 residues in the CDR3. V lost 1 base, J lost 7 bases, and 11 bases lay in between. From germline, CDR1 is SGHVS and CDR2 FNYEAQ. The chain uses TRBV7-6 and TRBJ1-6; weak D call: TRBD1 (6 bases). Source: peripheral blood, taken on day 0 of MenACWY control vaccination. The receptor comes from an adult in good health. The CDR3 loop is CASSLERGNNSPLHF. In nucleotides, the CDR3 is TGTGCCAGCAGCTTAGAAAGGGGGAACAATTCACCCCTCCACTTT.